The clone carrying this T cell receptor beta chain showed up just a few times. The antigen is not known. The use of a sample-barcoded 5' primer and a J-beta primer mix characterized a second PCR of about 7 to 12 cycles. TCRdb independently ran MiXCR on the 5' RACE reads; one entry per CDR3 protein. Here the sample spans under 1,100,000 distinct CDR3 sequences, roughly 24% being singletons. This specimen comes from a study of blood T cells in healthy people across ages. Regarding the study as a whole: Diversity was estimated from one million T cells, and these estimates were considered underestimates. Using unsorted PBMCs precluded a conclusive naive versus antigen-experienced comparison.

CDR1 and CDR2 (germline): LNHDA, SQIVND (reference sequence). This CDR3 comprises 14 residues. V was cut by 6 bases and J by 0 bases, with 9 bases left in between. Each sample had at least 6 million PBMCs isolated. These same data were also listed under a study on T cells of mothers and their children.

The chain recombines TRBV19 with TRBJ1-3, with TRBD1 as a possible D gene (5 bases). The sequenced material came from blood. This receptor was identified in a girl aged 2 to 9 in good health. CDR3 protein: CASRGDGSGNTIYF. In nucleotides, the CDR3 is TGTGCCAGTAGGGGGGACGGCTCTGGAAACACCATATATTTT.